This T cell receptor beta chain came from a study of T cells after yellow fever vaccination. Many counts were recorded for this clonotype. The antigen remains unidentified. TCRdb independently ran MiXCR on the 5' RACE reads; one entry per CDR3 protein. The sample holds about 320,000 distinct CDR3 sequences; around 4.5% are singletons and the top ten take 15% to 20%. Whole-study findings and limits: Weaker, the secondary response peaked sooner, at day 5 versus 15.

V dropped 2 bases and J dropped 4 bases, with 5 bases sitting between them. This CDR3 region has 13 residues. J is TRBJ1-4 and V is TRBV12-3 or TRBV12-4; D gene uncertain. The sequencing here drew on PBMCs, taken 15 days after the yellow fever booster vaccination. The receptor was isolated from a man aged 18-30 years who received the YFV17D yellow fever vaccine. The CDR3 is CASSLTLNEKLFF. In DNA, the CDR3 is TGTGCCAGCAGTTTAACTCTTAATGAAAAACTGTTTTTT.